This T cell receptor (beta chain) was identified during a study of shared clonotypes between healthy human individuals. Overall study results and limits: Sharing of clonotypes among donors was expected to vary with sequencing depth. In a handful of donors, around 4.8% of naive CD4 clonotypes appeared in common.

The table came from immunoSEQ multiplex PCR; TCRdb's copy has only in-frame clones and leaves some out. The sample lists hundreds of thousands of clones, around 73% occurring once. In regard to this clone: Its cognate antigen is unknown.

Trimming removed 3 bases at V and 1 base at J, with 9 bases between. Looked up from germline, CDR1 is MDHEN and CDR2 is SYDVKM. The CDR3 runs 15 residues. Negatively enriched CD4+ T cells were divided by CD45RA into naive and memory. The V and J genes are TRBV28 and TRBJ2-2; D uncertain. The source material was memory CD4+ T cells sorted from blood. Subset in this sample: CD45RA-negative fraction. This sequence originates from a woman in her thirties in good health. DNA for the CDR3: TGTGCCAGCAGTTTGAGGCTAGAGAACACCGGGGAGCTGTTTTTT. The encoded protein is CASSLRLENTGELFF.